This paragraph reports one T cell receptor (beta chain). Antigen: not known. The data were taken from a study of somatic mutations in cytotoxic T cells in rheumatoid arthritis. General study results and limits: TRBV07 appeared slightly underrepresented in the rheumatoid arthritis patients. That finding was not adjusted to account for multiple comparisons.

The CDR3 has 17 residues. In germline, CDR1 is WSHSY, CDR2 SAAADI. The ends lost 3 bases at V and 6 bases at J; junction bases unmatched: 9. Some clones are missing from TCRdb's copy, which holds only in-frame ones; the method was immunoSEQ multiplex PCR. The table lists approximately 20,000 clones, around 83% of them singletons. The clonotype was recovered from a man aged 18 to 29 with rheumatoid arthritis. Sequenced material: CD8+ T cells sorted from blood. The J gene is TRBJ2-3, the V gene TRBV10-2; TRBD2 aligns across 13 bases. The DNA of the CDR3 is TGCGCCAGCAGTGATTTGACTAGCGGGGGGCCCAGGGATACGCAGTATTTT. Amino acid sequence: CASSDLTSGGPRDTQYF.